This T cell receptor (beta chain) originates from a study of cytomegalovirus exposure and HLA in healthy donors listed by TCRdb under 2017. Describing the broader study: An earlier analysis of some 500 of the donors reported about 250 Gb of sequence data and about 100 million unique TCR beta sequences from some 180 million T cells. Roughly 300 gigabases of sequencing data and approximately 80 million unique TCR sequences were included in an early release covering about 700 HLA-typed donors. Of the 300 to 450 genotyped donors, approximately 80% fell in the genetic ancestry cluster associated with self-reported Caucasian donors. The study was designed to test whether signatures of past pathogen exposure could be identified by cataloging public T cell receptors. The T cell repertoires of under 750 subjects were profiled by immunosequencing and related to cytomegalovirus serostatus. Besides the first cohort of roughly 640 subjects, a separate validation cohort made up of about 120 different subjects was used. The study combined high-throughput TCR immunosequencing, statistical association of individual TCRs with disease status, and machine learning to predict cytomegalovirus infection status. A later analysis re-analyzed previously published TCR beta repertoires from 666 donors and added high-resolution HLA genotyping to study TCR occurrence patterns. The later analysis used no new phenotypic data to find candidate immune exposures, relying instead on TCR beta sequences and their occurrence across donors. An earlier analysis of around 640 of the donors used high-throughput TCR beta sequencing to judge whether each TCR beta V gene segment behaved as functional or pseudogenic. Donor age, sex, ethnicity and CMV serostatus were collected together with the repertoire data. A later genetic analysis used genome-wide SNP genotypes for about three fifths of the 666 donors, treating that subset as a discovery cohort. Every discovery cohort repertoire had been produced on one sequencing platform. Class I and class II HLA loci were covered by the typing at four-digit resolution. Typing coverage varied by locus: roughly 620-640 donors for A, B, C, DRB1 and DQB1; about 520 for DQA1; 606 for DPA1; approximately 450 for DPB1. Several DR-DQ haplotypes were treated as single units for association and clustering because of strong linkage in the cohort. Across 300 to 500 genotyped donors of the cohort, an average of approximately 240,000 unique TCR beta nucleotide sequences per donor were sequenced, and roughly a sixth of those sequences were non-productive.

This clone was counted once. This receptor's antigen is unknown. Base qualities are not at hand, and no much larger clone is one base apart. The library was obtained by the immunoSEQ multiplex PCR assay. For the multiplex PCR, a mixture combining 60 forward primers for TCR Vbeta segments and 13 reverse primers for TCR Jbeta segments was used. The CDR3 region of rearranged TCR beta genes was amplified from genomic DNA with a multiplex PCR assay. Amplified TCR beta libraries were sequenced as 87-base-pair reads on the Illumina HiSeq System. As for the original processing: A later analysis tallied 75 million to 95 million unique TCR beta chains across the approximately 670 repertoires, and roughly 11 million of those chains were shared by two or more donors. To remove PCR and sequencing errors, raw reads were error-corrected and collapsed into unique sequences using a nearest-neighbor algorithm that merged closely related sequences. Alignment of CDR3 sequences to IMGT reference sequences was used to assign V, D and J gene segments. For a sequence to be retained, a match of at least six nucleotides to both a V gene segment and a J gene segment was required. A rearrangement was called productive if the CDR3 had no stop codons and remained in frame with V and J, and every other rearrangement was called non-productive. Following IMGT convention, CDR3 was defined as the stretch from the second conserved V-encoded cysteine to the conserved J-encoded phenylalanine. Sequences without an unambiguous match to a single V gene segment were excluded from the earlier analysis of about 600 of the donors. In an earlier analysis of several hundred of the donors, V segments were called functional above 56.7% productive rearrangements and were called segregating when the between-donor standard deviation exceeded 5%. A statistical classification framework was built for diagnosing cytomegalovirus status from the catalog of TCR beta chain sequences. In a later analysis, TCR nucleotide sequences were compared against IMGT/GENE-DB human TR gene sequences so that V and J genes could be assigned. Using the TCRdist pipeline, a later analysis assigned CDR3 sequences along with most-parsimonious VDJ recombination scenarios. In a later analysis, each TCR beta chain was defined by its CDR3 amino acid sequence together with its V-gene family, and reads without a unique V-gene family were excluded. To address suspected cross-contamination and a sequencing artifact, a later analysis removed several hundred highly shared, low-generation-probability nucleotide sequences. In a later analysis, a clonal expansion index for each public chain was calculated from normalized within-repertoire ranks of inferred template counts. Generation probabilities in a later analysis came from a VDJ recombination model fitted to out-of-frame rearrangements, and those results were checked against IGoR. In a later analysis, TCR-TCR, TCR-HLA and TCR-CMV co-occurrence was scored with hypergeometric tests, and a repertoire-size bias correction was applied to TCR pairs. In a later analysis, false discovery rates were estimated by permuting HLA or CMV assignments 20 times. In a later analysis, co-occurring TCRs were grouped with DBSCAN, and TCRdist sequence similarity was added when clustering was performed within HLA-allele-positive subsets. Repertoires with fewer than 30,000 or more than 120,000 public chains, plus five repertoires with anomalous nucleotide sharing, were excluded from co-occurrence clustering. The source is immuneACCESS, and TCRdb retained only in-frame sequences with V and J called. Part of the clones is not carried over; for the studies checked, unresolved V genes explain less than half of this, and the remainder is unexplained. D and trimming were read from the DNA, whereas the V and J calls and clone size are those reported in that table. The sample includes around 180,000 clones, with around four fifths observed a single time. The biggest ten clones account for approximately 1% of the sample.

The investigation overall reported the following: Three of the identified cytomegalovirus-associated TCR beta chains were confirmed in vitro to be specific for cytomegalovirus antigens. According to the authors, the approach could potentially be generalized to other disease states and immunological phenotypes. In a later analysis, the rate of TCR association differed among HLA loci, with DRB1 alleles having the most associated TCRs and HLA-C alleles having the fewest. At a false discovery rate of 0.05, a later analysis linked 15,000 to 20,000 TCR beta sequences to specific HLA alleles. Because some donors lacked HLA typing at each locus, the association tests relied only on the typed subset. Presence/absence analyses assumed roughly uniform sequencing depth across donors, an assumption that may not hold. An earlier analysis of around 540 of the donors showed that most TCR beta V segments appeared in productive rearrangements either about 87% or about 30% of the time, which broadly matched IMGT annotations. In this cohort, only TCR beta chains were sequenced, and detectable features were limited by the absence of alpha or paired-chain data. When HLA alleles, especially DR and DQ, strongly co-occurred, attributing TCR associations to individual alleles was difficult. The study listed 164 TCR beta chains as associated with cytomegalovirus. For the cohort, immune exposure information was limited to CMV serostatus. A later genetic analysis associated a missense DCLRE1C variant with V-gene and J-gene trimming of TCR beta chains, and an independent cohort replicated the association. A cluster of highly shared sequence variants was judged likely to be a technical artifact of the sequencing pipeline. In a later analysis, most CMV-associated TCR beta chains were found to appear HLA-restricted, with HLA associations seemingly driven largely by CMV exposure. In both the original and validation cohorts, the classifier was reported to diagnose cytomegalovirus status with high specificity and sensitivity. Across donors, most TCR sequences were observed very rarely, whereas some public TCRs were present in many individuals. Compared with equally common non-associated chains, HLA-associated TCR beta chains in a later analysis were more clonally expanded and had lower generation probabilities. A later analysis reported that several top co-occurrence clusters appeared linked to parvovirus B19, influenza, CMV and Epstein-Barr virus. Some IMGT-functional V segments, including TRBV6-2 and TRBV6-3, could not be told apart with the 87-base-pair reads, so those segments were excluded. A further reported finding was that TCR beta sequences accurately predicted the HLA-A and HLA-B alleles for most subjects in the first cohort. Correlated functional status among segregating V segments might be attributable to linkage disequilibrium, but an unknown experimental factor could not be ruled out. Roughly 15 rarely observed V segments, including chromosome 9 orphons, were excluded from the earlier analysis of just under 600 of the donors because counts were too low. In a later genetic analysis, fewer N-insertions in productive TCRs were reported among donors in an Asian-associated ancestry cluster than the 666-donor mean.

In total, about 650 healthy bone marrow donors made up the cohort. At the time of sampling, every cohort member was nominally healthy, though immune exposures that went unrecorded were likely present. The donor tested CMV seronegative and was one of the 352 seronegative cohort members. Each donor provided a peripheral blood sample, and peripheral blood mononuclear cells were used for TCR beta sequencing. The Qiagen DNeasy Blood Extraction Kit was used to extract genomic DNA from the blood cell samples. The CDR3 goes from the cysteine to the phenylalanine over 13 residues. The read is trimmed to its CDR3 DNA, 39 bases read in frame from base 1. V is clipped by 4 bases and J by 4 bases, and the sequence between their germline boundaries is 10 bases long. According to the germline V gene (reference sequence), CDR1 reads MNHNY and CDR2 reads SVGAGI.

The chain was built from TRBV6-6 and TRBJ1-2, with TRBD1 tentatively as D gene (6 bases match). The sequence came from a woman between 40 and 50 years old in good health and CMV-seronegative. Specimen: PBMCs. The CDR3 reads CASSSTGSYGYTF. The DNA sequence is TGTGCCAGCAGTTCCACAGGGTCCTATGGCTACACCTTC.